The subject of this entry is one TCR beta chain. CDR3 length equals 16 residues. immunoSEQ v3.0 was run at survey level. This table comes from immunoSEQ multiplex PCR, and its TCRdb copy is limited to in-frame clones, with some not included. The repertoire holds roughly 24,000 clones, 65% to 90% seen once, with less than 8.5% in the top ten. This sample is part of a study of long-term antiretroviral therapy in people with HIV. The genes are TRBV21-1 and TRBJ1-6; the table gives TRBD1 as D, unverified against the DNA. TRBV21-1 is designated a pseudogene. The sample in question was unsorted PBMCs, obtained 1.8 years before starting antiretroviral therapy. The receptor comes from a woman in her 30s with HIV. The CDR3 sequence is CASSKAWRGRNSPLHF. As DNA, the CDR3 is TGTGCCAGCAGCAAAGCATGGAGGGGGCGTAATTCACCCCTCCACTTT.